These 29 T cell receptor beta chains were all obtained from the same sample, sequenced in a study of early T cells in non-severe SARS-CoV-2 infection. From the 5' RACE reads, TCRdb called clonotypes with MiXCR, one entry per CDR3 protein. This table has approximately 50,000 distinct CDR3 sequences, around 13% appearing once. The sequencing sample was made of whole blood. Receptors originate from an adult who was a healthcare worker with PCR-confirmed SARS-CoV-2 infection or an uninfected control (not recorded which).

A few counts support this clonotype. The genes are TRBV29-1 and TRBJ2-3; no clear D. V was shortened by 5 bases and J by 0 bases, with 12 bases between the two germline ends. CDR3 length: 14 amino acids. Germline values: CDR1 SQVTM, CDR2 ANQGSEA. The CDR3 DNA sequence: TGCAGCGTTTCACGGCTTACTAGCACAGATACGCAGTATTTT. Translating gives CSVSRLTSTDTQYF.

The chain is built from TRBV3-1 and TRBJ2-5; no definite D call. The CDR3 is 15 amino acids. Per germline, CDR1 LGHDT and CDR2 YNNKEL (reference sequence). V was cut by 0 bases and J by 3 bases, with 11 bases left in between. The CDR3 region is CASSQDFRREETQYF. The DNA of the CDR3 is TGTGCCAGCAGCCAAGATTTCCGAAGGGAAGAGACCCAGTACTTC.

This clonotype has just a few counts. V and J are TRBV18 and TRBJ1-5; TRBD1 is a possible D gene (5 bases). The CDR3 has 15 amino acids. Germline lookup yields CDR1 KGHSH and CDR2 LQKENI. V was shortened by 4 bases and J by 2 bases, with 12 bases between the two germline ends. The CDR3 protein is CASSLSGAGNQPQHF. In DNA, the CDR3 is TGTGCCAGCTCACTGTCTGGGGCAGGCAATCAGCCCCAGCATTTT.

This clonotype turned up a few times. The CDR3 region is CASSLAGHIPPQPQHF. The CDR3 region has the DNA TGCGCCAGCAGCTTGGCCGGACACATTCCGCCCCAGCCCCAGCATTTT. The chain is built from TRBV5-1 and TRBJ1-5; tentative D call: TRBD1 (5 bases). This CDR3 is built from 16 residues. Trimming cost V 0 bases and J 7 bases, with 17 bases left between them. CDR1 SGHRS and CDR2 YFSETQ come from the germline V gene.

Concerning this clonotype: This CDR3 is missing its conserved last phenylalanine or tryptophan, likely due to a read error. The chain couples TRBV14 to TRBJ2-1, with D possibly TRBD2 on 6 matching bases. CDR1 and CDR2 (germline): SGHDN, FVKESK. V lost 4 bases and J 2 bases, leaving 12 bases between the germline ends. This CDR3 has 15 amino acids. CDR3 amino acids: CASSRRGYPYNEQFI. The CDR3, as DNA: TGTGCCAGCAGCCGCCGGGGGTACCCCTACAATGAGCAGTTCATC.

V is TRBV6-5 and J is TRBJ2-3; 8 bases agree with TRBD2. The length of the CDR3 is 15 residues. Per germline, CDR1 MNHEY and CDR2 SVGAGI. The ends lost 2 bases at V and 2 bases at J; junction bases unmatched: 3. The CDR3 DNA reads TGTGCCAGCAGTTACGGGCGGGGGGACACAGATACGCAGTATTTT. Translation: CASSYGRGDTDTQYF.

The table lists this clonotype with many counts. The chain uses TRBV20-1 and TRBJ1-4; D ambiguous. This CDR3 has 13 amino acids. Trimming removed 8 bases at V and 8 bases at J, with 18 bases between. The germline gives CDR1 DFQATT, CDR2 SNEGSKA (reference sequence). CDR3 bases: TGCAGTACCTCCGGGCCCACCGGCGAAAAACTGTTTTTT. This encodes CSTSGPTGEKLFF.

This clonotype turned up a few times. The chain is built from TRBV13 and TRBJ1-3; D gene unclear. Germline V gives CDR1 PRHDT, CDR2 FYEKMQ (reference sequence). The CDR3 has 17 amino acids. Trimming stripped 4 bases from V and 6 bases from J, with 22 bases between. The CDR3 here is CASSSPSWVSSENTIYF. CDR3 nucleotides: TGTGCCAGCAGCTCTCCCTCGTGGGTTTCCTCGGAAAACACCATATATTTT.

The V call is TRBV20-1, the J call TRBJ1-4; no definite D call. Germline values: CDR1 DFQATT, CDR2 SNEGSKA (reference sequence). The ends were cut back, 2 bases at V and 0 bases at J, with 19 bases in the middle. The CDR3 has 18 amino acids. Here the CDR3 reads CSARHRLWDSATNEKLFF. In nucleotides, the CDR3 is TGCAGTGCTAGACATCGCCTATGGGATAGCGCAACTAATGAAAAACTGTTTTTT.

This clonotype was picked up many times. J is TRBJ2-6 and V is TRBV20-1; possibly TRBD1 for D (6 bases). The length of the CDR3 is 17 residues. CDR1 is DFQATT and CDR2 is SNEGSKA in the germline V gene (reference sequence). Trimming took 0 bases from V and 2 from J, leaving 14 bases between them. In DNA, the CDR3 is TGCAGTGCTAGAGAAAATCTCGGGACAACTGGGGCCAACGTCCTGACTTTC. This sequence encodes CSARENLGTTGANVLTF.

This clonotype showed up many times. This rearrangement joins TRBV20-1 to TRBJ2-5, with 9 bases fitting TRBD1. The CDR3 extends over 13 amino acids. V was pared by 7 bases and J by 4 bases, with 7 bases of the junction left unmatched. CDR1 and CDR2 from the germline V gene are DFQATT and SNEGSKA (reference sequence). CDR3 coding DNA: TGCAGTGTGACAGGGGGAACGATAGAGACCCAGTACTTC. Amino acids: CSVTGGTIETQYF.

This clonotype was counted at least ten times. CDR3 sequence: CASSLQAGAGQPQHF. In DNA, the CDR3 is TGTGCCAGCAGCTTACAAGCGGGCGCGGGGCAGCCCCAGCATTTT. The chain uses TRBV7-2 and TRBJ1-5, with D unresolved. Germline loops: CDR1 SGHTA, CDR2 FQGNSA. This CDR3 region has 15 residues. The germline V and J ends were trimmed by 2 bases and 7 bases, with 15 bases remaining between them.

This chain uses TRBV7-6 with TRBJ2-7; D remains ambiguous. CDR1 is SGHVS, CDR2 FNYEAQ, per germline. Trimming removed 6 bases at V and 9 bases at J, with 18 bases between. The CDR3 consists of 13 residues. The CDR3 protein is CASSISGTSGQYF. The CDR3 region has the DNA TGTGCCAGCAGTATATCGGGTACGTCAGGGCAGTACTTC.

About this clonotype itself: A read error may produce the germline difference seen at one junction end. V gene TRBV3-1 combines with J gene TRBJ1-6; D remains unclear. Germline CDR1 and CDR2: LGHDT and YNNKEL (reference sequence). This CDR3 contains 15 residues. The CDR3 sequence: CASIQLRATNSPLHF. The CDR3 bases are TGTGCCAGCATCCAACTGAGGGCAACTAATTCACCCCTCCACTTT. Based on the CDR3 plus reference TRBV3-1 and TRBJ1-6, the full variable domain is DTAVSQTPKYLVTQMGNDKSIKCEQNLGHDTMYWYKQDSKKFLKIMFSYNNKELIINETVPNRFSPKSPDKAHLNLHINSLELGDSAVYFCASIQLRATNSPLHFGNGTRLTVT.

This clonotype was picked up a small number of times. The chain is built from TRBV6-5 and TRBJ2-1, with 13 bases matching TRBD2. CDR1 MNHEY and CDR2 SVGAGI come from the germline V gene. CDR3 length: 20 amino acids. The V gene end was trimmed by 6 bases and the J gene end by 0 bases; junction bases not matched to a gene: 14. In DNA, the CDR3 is TGTGCCAGCAGGAGTACCCGGACTAGCGGGGGCGGTAGCTCCTACAATGAGCAGTTCTTC. Encoded protein: CASRSTRTSGGGSSYNEQFF.

The chain carries TRBV20-1 and TRBJ1-2, with no clear D. Trimming cost V 1 base and J 8 bases, with 11 bases left between them. This CDR3 region has 12 residues. In germline, CDR1 is DFQATT, CDR2 SNEGSKA (reference sequence). CDR3 bases: TGCAGTGCTAGAGTTGAAGCTGTCGGCTACACCTTC. Protein: CSARVEAVGYTF.

In this sample, this clonotype is medium-sized. The CDR3 reads CASSESGAAYQPQHF. In DNA form, the CDR3 reads TGTGCCAGCAGTGAAAGCGGGGCAGCTTATCAGCCCCAGCATTTT. The chain employs TRBV25-1 and TRBJ1-5, with D maybe TRBD1 (5 bases). The germline CDR1 and CDR2 sequences are MGHDK and SYGVNS. V was clipped by 2 bases and J by 5 bases, with 13 bases between them. The CDR3 runs to 15 residues.

The V gene is TRBV7-8, the J gene TRBJ2-7; maybe TRBD1 (6 bases). The V gene's germline CDR1 is SGHVS and CDR2 FQNEAQ. The CDR3 extends over 14 amino acids. V lost 3 bases to trimming and J lost 3 bases, with 12 bases between them. Here the CDR3 reads CASSLAGQFYEQYF. Here the CDR3 DNA reads TGTGCCAGCAGCTTGGCCGGACAGTTCTACGAGCAGTACTTC.

The chain couples TRBV12-3 or TRBV12-4 to TRBJ2-7, with D possibly matching TRBD1 (5 bases). This CDR3 is built from 14 residues. Trimming removed 6 bases at V and 2 bases at J, with 14 bases between. This CDR3 reads CASSARKGPYEQYF. Here the CDR3 DNA reads TGTGCCAGCAGCGCCCGAAAGGGGCCCTACGAGCAGTACTTC.

The table lists this clonotype with a count of one. A much larger clone differs from this one at a single base, so this may be a read error. This chain links TRBV11-2 with TRBJ2-7, with D possibly TRBD1 on 5 matching bases. Germline loops: CDR1 SGHAT, CDR2 FQNNGV. The length of the CDR3 is 13 residues. Trimming shortened V by 3 bases and J by 5 bases, and 11 bases separated the two germline ends. CDR3 nucleotides: TGTGCCAGCAGCTTGGACAAGGTCCACGAGCAGTACTTC. Protein sequence: CASSLDKVHEQYF.

The chain employs TRBV12-5 and TRBJ2-5, with a weak D call TRBD2 (5 bases). The CDR3 runs 16 residues. The V gene lost 6 bases and the J gene lost 1 base, with 18 bases spanning the gap. In germline, CDR1 is LGHNT, CDR2 FRNRAP. The CDR3 nucleotides read TGTGCTAGTGGGGGCGGGCTAGCCTCCTTCCAAGAGACCCAGTACTTC. Translation: CASGGGLASFQETQYF.

This clonotype was detected a few times. The rearrangement uses TRBV12-3 or TRBV12-4 and TRBJ2-3; 10 bases align to TRBD2. J was trimmed by 2 bases and V by 6 bases; bases with no gene match: 5. This CDR3 has 15 residues. This chain's CDR3 is CASSMSGGATDTQYF. Here the CDR3 DNA reads TGTGCCAGCAGCATGAGCGGGGGGGCCACAGATACGCAGTATTTT.

This clonotype came up many times. The rearrangement uses TRBV5-5 and TRBJ2-7; D might be TRBD1 or TRBD2, each matching 6 bases. V lost 3 bases, J lost 0 bases, and 13 bases lay in between. This CDR3 comprises 15 residues. From germline, CDR1 is SGHKS and CDR2 YYEKEE (reference sequence). CDR3 protein: CASSSTGGSSYEQYF. CDR3 bases: TGTGCCAGCAGCTCCACCGGGGGCTCCTCCTACGAGCAGTACTTC.

The rearrangement uses TRBV5-1 and TRBJ2-7; 7 bases match TRBD1. J lost 6 bases, V lost 4 bases, and 7 bases had no gene match. Germline V lookup: CDR1 SGHRS, CDR2 YFSETQ. The CDR3 covers 13 residues. The CDR3 coding sequence is TGCGCCAGCAGCCGAGCTGGGACAGTCGAGCAGTACTTC. It is translated as CASSRAGTVEQYF.

The sample holds a few counts of this clonotype. The V call is TRBV5-1, the J call TRBJ2-1, with TRBD2 matching over 11 bases. The CDR3 has 15 amino acids. Germline CDR1 and CDR2: SGHRS and YFSETQ. The J segment lost 5 bases and the V segment lost 2 bases, leaving 3 bases of the junction unmatched. CDR3 sequence reads: CASSLIAGGHNEQFF. CDR3 coding DNA: TGCGCCAGCAGCTTAATAGCGGGGGGGCACAATGAGCAGTTCTTC.

This clonotype was recorded many times. CDR3 loop: CASSSGTGATYEQYF. CDR3 DNA: TGTGCCAGCAGTTCCGGGACAGGGGCCACCTACGAGCAGTACTTC. The V gene is TRBV6-5, the J gene TRBJ2-7; 10 bases are shared with TRBD1. This CDR3 spans 15 amino acids. Germline trimming cut 4 bases from V and 2 bases from J; bases unmatched to any gene: 5. CDR1 MNHEY and CDR2 SVGAGI come from the germline V gene.

This clonotype was counted between two and nine times. V gene TRBV27 combines with J gene TRBJ1-1; TRBD1 aligns across 8 bases. The germline V gene encodes CDR1 MNHEY and CDR2 SMNVEV (reference sequence). Germline trimming cut 7 bases from V and 5 bases from J; bases unmatched to any gene: 9. This CDR3 contains 14 residues. The CDR3 nucleotides read TGTGCCAGCAAAGGTACAGGGGGATCTACTGAAGCTTTCTTT. This gives the protein CASKGTGGSTEAFF.

This clonotype was counted only a few times. The CDR3 DNA is TGTGCCAGCAGCTCCAGAAACCTAGCTGGCGGGGGGGCGGCAGATACGCAGTATTTT. Amino acids: CASSSRNLAGGGAADTQYF. This rearrangement joins TRBV7-6 to TRBJ2-3, with 9 positions matching TRBD2. The trim removed 4 bases at V and 4 bases at J, leaving 18 bases unmatched. The CDR3 covers 19 residues. CDR1 and CDR2 from the germline V gene are SGHVS and FNYEAQ.

This clonotype has only one observation. A much more abundant neighbour one base away suggests this may be a read error. The V gene is TRBV6-6, the J gene TRBJ2-7; D ambiguous. Trimming took 2 bases from V and 2 from J, leaving 10 bases between them. There are 14 residues in the CDR3. Germline-derived CDR1 and CDR2 are MNHNY and SVGAGI (reference sequence). The CDR3 here is CASSYGDFPYEQYF. The CDR3 region has the DNA TGTGCCAGCAGTTACGGAGACTTCCCCTACGAGCAGTACTTC.